Each of the 3 T cell receptor beta chains below was sequenced from the same sample in a study of blood T cell repertoires in COVID-19. TCRdb's copy holds only in-frame clones and misses some; the assay was immunoSEQ multiplex PCR. This table has hundreds of thousands of clones, around 84% appearing once. Sequenced: peripheral blood. The receptors derive from a human donor in a cohort sampled during active COVID-19.

The chain joins TRBV7-8 to TRBJ1-2; weak D call: TRBD1 (6 bases). Looked up from germline, CDR1 is SGHVS and CDR2 is FQNEAQ. Trimming removed 3 bases from V and 6 bases from J, with 17 bases in between. The length of the CDR3 is 15 residues. The CDR3 DNA sequence: TGTGCCAGCAGCTTGGGGGCCCTCCCAGTTAATGGCTACACCTTC. Amino acid sequence: CASSLGALPVNGYTF.

V and J are TRBV4-1 and TRBJ2-7; the match to TRBD1 covers 9 bases. V dropped 3 bases and J dropped 6; count of bases not matched to a gene: 9. Germline assignment: CDR1 MGHRA and CDR2 YSYEKL. This CDR3 has 15 residues. CDR3 in amino acids: CASSQVPGQGFEQYF. The CDR3 nucleotides read TGCGCCAGCAGCCAGGTCCCGGGACAGGGATTCGAGCAGTACTTC.

The chain links TRBV9 to TRBJ2-3, with a weak D call TRBD2 (5 bases). Germline CDR1 and CDR2: SGDLS and YYNGEE. Trimming removed 9 bases from V and 2 bases from J, with 22 bases in between. The CDR3 has 16 residues. The DNA of the CDR3 is TGTGCCATCTACCTGACGGCGGGCCGCTTCACAGATACGCAGTATTTT. Protein: CAIYLTAGRFTDTQYF.